One and the same sample provided the 24 T cell receptor beta chains below, sequenced in a study of shared T cell receptors in the human thymus. Profiled with immunoSEQ multiplex PCR; TCRdb holds only in-frame clones, not every one. The sample carries some 760,000 clones, approximately 85% recorded once. This same sample was also part of a study on human thymus T cells.

Sequenced material: thymocytes. The receptors originated from a girl in the first two years of life with a congenital heart defect.

The CDR3 sequence: CASSLWTGEHYGYTF. The CDR3 DNA reads as TGCGCCAGCAGCTTGTGGACAGGGGAGCACTATGGCTACACCTTC. This chain connects TRBV5-1 to TRBJ1-2; 9 bases map to TRBD1. Trimming at V came to 1 base and at J to 3 bases, leaving 4 bases not matched to a gene. In germline, CDR1 is SGHRS, CDR2 YFSETQ. This CDR3 is built from 15 residues.

The chain combines TRBV15 with TRBJ2-7; D might be TRBD1 (5 bases). Germline assignment: CDR1 LNHNV and CDR2 YYDKDF (reference sequence). CDR3 length: 17 residues. The ends were cut back, 0 bases at V and 2 bases at J, with 17 bases in the middle. The CDR3 reads CATSRDAKGRAPYEQYF. The CDR3 bases are TGTGCCACCAGCAGAGATGCCAAGGGCAGGGCTCCCTACGAGCAGTACTTC.

As DNA, the CDR3 is TGTGCCAGCAGCTCCCAAATGAACACTGAAGCTTTCTTT. Translated: CASSSQMNTEAFF. This chain connects TRBV7-3 to TRBJ1-1; no clear D gene. There are 13 residues in the CDR3. The V end lost 4 bases, the J end lost 0 bases, and 6 bases lay between the germline ends. Germline CDR1 reads SGHTA; CDR2 reads FQGTGA.

The V call is TRBV6-5, the J call TRBJ1-1, with a possible D match to TRBD1 (6 bases). From germline, CDR1 is MNHEY and CDR2 SVGAGI. V was trimmed by 6 bases and J by 3 bases, leaving 17 bases between them. The CDR3 is made up of 15 amino acids. This CDR3 reads CASSPRRGTDTEAFF. In DNA, the CDR3 is TGTGCCAGCAGCCCACGCAGGGGTACGGACACTGAAGCTTTCTTT.

This clone was recorded once. CDR3 nucleotides: TGCGCCAGCAGCCCGGCGGCCACAGGCGCTGAGTGGAATCAGCCCCAGCATTTT. It specifies CASSPAATGAEWNQPQHF. The chain carries TRBV4-3 and TRBJ1-5, with a tentative D call TRBD1 (5 bases). Trimming removed 4 bases at V and 4 bases at J, with 23 bases between. CDR3 length: 18 amino acids. Per germline, CDR1 LGHNA and CDR2 YSLEER.

The chain links TRBV5-1 to TRBJ1-1; D is unclear. The CDR3 covers 15 residues. Germline V gene data show CDR1 as SGHRS and CDR2 as YFSETQ. V shed 0 bases and J shed 4 bases, with 13 bases lying between them. This chain's CDR3 is CASSLAAQSFTEAFF. The CDR3 nucleotides read TGCGCCAGCAGCTTGGCCGCACAGAGCTTCACTGAAGCTTTCTTT.

This clone was found once. Germline and junction disagree at one end, which may indicate a read error. The J gene is TRBJ1-3, the V gene TRBV14; tentatively, D is TRBD1 (5 bases). There are 13 residues in the CDR3. CDR1 SGHDN and CDR2 FVKESK come from the germline V gene. The CDR3 region is CASSQGRWGTAFF. CDR3 coding DNA: TGTGCCAGCAGCCAAGGCAGGTGGGGCACAGCATTCTTT.

The chain links TRBV19 to TRBJ1-1; no reliable D call. CDR1 and CDR2 (germline): LNHDA, SQIVND (reference sequence). Trimming removed 7 bases at V and 1 base at J, with 13 bases between. The length of the CDR3 is 14 residues. CDR3 sequence reads: CASIPPTANTEAFF. CDR3 nucleotide sequence: TGTGCCAGTATCCCCCCCACAGCGAACACTGAAGCTTTCTTT.

V and J are TRBV7-9 and TRBJ1-1; perhaps TRBD1 as D (5 bases). Germline values: CDR1 SEHNR, CDR2 FQNEAQ (reference sequence). Trimming stripped 6 bases from V and 2 bases from J, with 7 bases between. The CDR3 runs to 12 residues. CDR3 nucleotides: TGTGCCAGCAGAGACAGAAACACTGAAGCTTTCTTT. Amino acid sequence: CASRDRNTEAFF.

The chain employs TRBV5-6 and TRBJ2-1; tentative D call: TRBD1 (6 bases). This CDR3 is built from 19 residues. Trimming removed 1 base from V and 7 bases from J, with 27 bases in between. Germline CDR1 SGHDT, CDR2 YYEEEE. The CDR3 nucleotides read TGTGCCAGCAGCTTGCTCCGGGACAAGGGTTCCCTAGTGGGGAATGAGCAGTTCTTC. It specifies CASSLLRDKGSLVGNEQFF.

The chain links TRBV4-1 to TRBJ2-1; TRBD1 is a possible D gene (6 bases). The CDR3 is 14 residues long. Trimming shortened V by 4 bases and J by 8 bases, and 15 bases separated the two germline ends. The germline CDR1 and CDR2 sequences are MGHRA and YSYEKL. The CDR3 bases are TGCGCCAGCAGCCCCCATCTCGAGGGGGATGAGCAGTTCTTC. It translates to CASSPHLEGDEQFF.

The chain recombines TRBV7-2 with TRBJ1-1, with 10 bases aligning to TRBD1. Trimming at V came to 5 bases and at J to 0 bases, leaving 15 bases not matched to a gene. CDR1 SGHTA and CDR2 FQGNSA come from the germline V gene. The CDR3 contains 19 residues. This CDR3 is CASSLLGWDRGGMNTEAFF. CDR3 in DNA: TGTGCCAGCAGCCTCCTGGGATGGGACAGGGGAGGAATGAACACTGAAGCTTTCTTT.

The genes are TRBV19 and TRBJ1-5; TRBD1 agrees at 10 bases. Trimming took 0 bases from V and 3 from J; bases not matched to a gene: 14. The CDR3 is made up of 20 amino acids. Germline CDR1 and CDR2: LNHDA and SQIVND (reference sequence). The CDR3, as DNA: TGTGCCAGTAGTATAGATCTTGGAGACAGGGGGCCATCCATCAATCAGCCCCAGCATTTT. Its translation: CASSIDLGDRGPSINQPQHF.

This chain links TRBV6-6 with TRBJ2-7, with 7 bases that match TRBD1. Losses at the gene ends were 6 bases for V and 3 bases for J; bases not matched to a gene: 14. Germline V gene lookup returns CDR1 MNHNY and CDR2 SVGAGI (reference sequence). There are 16 residues in the CDR3. CDR3 bases: TGTGCCAGCAGCCAAAAATACAGGGGTAGAGACTACGAGCAGTACTTC. Translation: CASSQKYRGRDYEQYF.

The chain couples TRBV27 to TRBJ1-1, with 7 bases identical to TRBD1. Germline-derived CDR1 and CDR2 are MNHEY and SMNVEV (reference sequence). The CDR3 length is 20 residues. Germline trimming cut 0 bases from V and 5 bases from J; bases unmatched to any gene: 21. CDR3 nucleotides: TGTGCCAGCAGTTTATCGTGGCGGCTAATGAGGAGGGGGCAGGGAACTGAAGCTTTCTTT. Translated: CASSLSWRLMRRGQGTEAFF.

This clone appeared once. V and J are TRBV19 and TRBJ2-5; 11 bases map to TRBD2. CDR1 and CDR2 from the germline V gene are LNHDA and SQIVND (reference sequence). V dropped 5 bases and J dropped 2; count of bases not matched to a gene: 10. CDR3 length equals 17 residues. As DNA, the CDR3 is TGTGCCAGTAGTTCTCCCGGGACTAGCGGAACACAAGAGACCCAGTACTTC. Protein sequence: CASSSPGTSGTQETQYF.

This chain uses TRBV25-1 with TRBJ1-1; D may be TRBD1 (6 bases). The germline CDR1 and CDR2 sequences are MGHDK and SYGVNS. The CDR3 loop spans 14 amino acids. The ends were cut back, 4 bases at V and 1 base at J, with 10 bases in the middle. The CDR3 region has the DNA TGTGCCAGCAGTGCAGGGACACCGAACACTGAAGCTTTCTTT. Translation gives CASSAGTPNTEAFF.

The CDR3 spells CASSLGGGSTDTQYF. CDR3 DNA sequence: TGTGCCAGCAGCTTGGGCGGGGGGAGCACAGATACGCAGTATTTT. V and J are TRBV5-4 and TRBJ2-3; 8 nucleotides agree with TRBD2. V shed 0 bases and J 0 bases; nucleotides not matched to a gene: 0. The CDR3 runs 15 residues. Germline assignment: CDR1 SGHNT and CDR2 YYREEE (reference sequence).

V and J are TRBV14 and TRBJ1-2; no firm D call. In germline, CDR1 is SGHDN, CDR2 FVKESK. V lost 3 bases to trimming and J lost 7 bases, with 15 bases between them. The CDR3 length is 14 residues. DNA for the CDR3: TGTGCCAGCAGCCAGAGGAGAGACTTGGGTGGCTACACCTTC. Amino acids: CASSQRRDLGGYTF.

The chain recombines TRBV11-2 with TRBJ2-7; D call uncertain. Germline V gives CDR1 SGHAT, CDR2 FQNNGV. The CDR3 runs 17 residues. Trimming pared 5 bases from V and 2 bases from J, leaving 22 bases between. CDR3 bases: TGTGCCAGCAGCCTACTAATGACCCGGATTTCCCCCTACGAGCAGTACTTC. Its translation: CASSLLMTRISPYEQYF.

J is TRBJ1-6 and V is TRBV6-5; D might be TRBD1 (6 bases). With 2 bases removed from V and 12 bases from J, the gap between germline ends came to 8 bases. Germline values: CDR1 MNHEY, CDR2 SVGAGI. The CDR3 covers 12 residues. CDR3 amino acids: CASSYPTGPLHF. The DNA for the CDR3 is TGTGCCAGCAGTTACCCGACAGGACCCCTCCACTTT.

This clone was seen a single time. The chain links TRBV4-1 to TRBJ1-2; D gene ambiguous. V dropped 4 bases and J dropped 4 bases, with 10 bases sitting between them. The CDR3 length is 13 residues. In germline, CDR1 is MGHRA, CDR2 YSYEKL. This CDR3 reads CASSPSAGYGYTF. In nucleotides, the CDR3 is TGCGCCAGCAGCCCCTCTGCGGGCTATGGCTACACCTTC.

The V call is TRBV7-2, the J call TRBJ1-1; 7 bases line up with TRBD1. The length of the CDR3 is 18 residues. Trimming removed 5 bases from V and 1 base from J; junction bases left unmatched: 16. From germline, CDR1 is SGHTA and CDR2 FQGNSA. CDR3 sequence reads: CASSRQGGAGGGNTEAFF. As DNA, the CDR3 is TGTGCCAGCAGCCGTCAAGGCGGGGCAGGGGGTGGGAACACTGAAGCTTTCTTT.

This chain connects TRBV14 to TRBJ1-1; no reliable D call. Trimming left V 3 bases short and J 0 bases short, with 17 bases between. The V gene's germline CDR1 is SGHDN and CDR2 FVKESK. The CDR3 is 17 amino acids. The CDR3 bases are TGTGCCAGCAGCCATCCCCGGGGAGACTACATGAACACTGAAGCTTTCTTT. Protein product: CASSHPRGDYMNTEAFF.